The 20 T cell receptor beta chains below were found in one sample sequenced in a study of blood T cell repertoires in COVID-19. Clones were read by immunoSEQ multiplex PCR, and TCRdb kept only the in-frame ones, dropping some. The sample has about 350,000 clones; 88% are singletons. The material sequenced was PBMCs or T cells enriched from blood (not recorded which). These receptor sequences come from a woman in her 30s who had been exposed to COVID-19.

This chain connects TRBV27 to TRBJ1-1, with TRBD1 identical over 9 bases. Germline V gives CDR1 MNHEY, CDR2 SMNVEV (reference sequence). Trimming took 2 bases from V and 5 from J; bases not matched to a gene: 6. CDR3 length: 15 residues. The CDR3 sequence: CASSLRGQGQTEAFF. CDR3 bases: TGTGCCAGCAGTTTACGGGGACAGGGACAGACTGAAGCTTTCTTT.

This sequence joins TRBV7-9 and TRBJ2-7, with 7 bases matching TRBD2. The germline V gene encodes CDR1 SEHNR and CDR2 FQNEAQ (reference sequence). Unmatched junction bases numbered 8, after V lost 5 bases and J lost 1 base. The CDR3 covers 15 residues. CDR3 sequence (DNA): TGTGCCAGCAGCCCCCCGGGAGGCCTGTCCTACGAGCAGTACTTC. It encodes CASSPPGGLSYEQYF.

The rearrangement uses TRBV4-2 and TRBJ2-1, with D maybe TRBD2 (5 bases). Germline V gene data show CDR1 as LGHNA and CDR2 as YNFKEQ. CDR3 length: 15 amino acids. Trimming left V 1 base short and J 5 bases short, with 12 bases between. The CDR3 spells CASSQVLGSDNEQFF. CDR3 bases: TGTGCCAGCAGCCAAGTTCTTGGGAGCGACAATGAGCAGTTCTTC.

The chain carries TRBV3-1 (or the pseudogene TRBV3-2) and TRBJ2-7, with a possible D match to TRBD2 (5 bases). The CDR3 extends over 13 amino acids. CDR1 is LGHDT, CDR2 YNNKEL, per germline (reference sequence). The V gene lost 4 bases and the J gene lost 1 base, with 8 bases spanning the gap. For the CDR3, the DNA is TGTGCCAGCAGCCCAAGGACTTCCTACGAGCAGTACTTC. Translating gives CASSPRTSYEQYF.

The chain carries TRBV18 and TRBJ1-1, with 7 bases matching TRBD1. There are 14 residues in the CDR3. The V and J ends lost 3 bases and 9 bases, in that order; junction bases with no gene match: 10. Germline CDR1 and CDR2: KGHSH and LQKENI. The CDR3 here is CASSPTGEVNKAFF. The DNA of the CDR3 is TGTGCCAGCTCACCCACAGGGGAGGTGAATAAAGCTTTCTTT.

The chain links TRBV19 to TRBJ2-1, with 8 positions matching TRBD2. Germline V CDR1 and CDR2: LNHDA, SQIVND (reference sequence). V dropped 7 bases and J dropped 5; count of bases not matched to a gene: 7. The CDR3 is 14 residues long. The CDR3: CASKGLAKDNEQFF. CDR3 in DNA: TGTGCCAGTAAAGGACTAGCCAAAGACAATGAGCAGTTCTTC.

The chain links TRBV6-6 to TRBJ2-7; a possible D gene is TRBD2 (6 bases). CDR1 MNHNY and CDR2 SVGAGI come from the germline V gene (reference sequence). The CDR3 contains 15 residues. V gave up 6 bases and J gave up 0 bases, with 15 bases separating them. Written as DNA, the CDR3 is TGTGCCAGCAGAAAAACTGGGGGGAGCTCCTACGAGCAGTACTTC. This codes for CASRKTGGSSYEQYF.

J is TRBJ2-7 and V is TRBV11-3; D is uncertain. The germline V gene has CDR1 SGHNT and CDR2 YENEEA. The CDR3 spans 14 residues. V lost 7 bases and J 3 bases, leaving 16 bases between the germline ends. The CDR3 DNA reads TGTGCCAGCAAAAAAACACCCGTCCACTACGAGCAGTACTTC. As protein: CASKKTPVHYEQYF.

The rearrangement joins TRBV28 to TRBJ2-2; D not certain. V shed 3 bases and J shed 2 bases, with 7 bases lying between them. The CDR3 has 14 residues. Germline V gene sequence: CDR1 MDHEN, CDR2 SYDVKM. This chain's CDR3 is CASSFPYNTGELFF. CDR3 nucleotide sequence: TGTGCCAGCAGTTTTCCCTATAACACCGGGGAGCTGTTTTTT.

This clone was seen a handful of times. This chain links TRBV27 with TRBJ1-2; 7 nucleotides line up with TRBD1. This CDR3 has 16 residues. V lost 3 bases and J lost 5; bases outside the gene matches: 12. Per the germline V gene, CDR1 is MNHEY and CDR2 is SMNVEV (reference sequence). As DNA, the CDR3 is TGTGCCAGCAGTTTCCTATCCCCGGGACAGCTTTATGGCTACACCTTC. Encoded protein: CASSFLSPGQLYGYTF.

The J gene is TRBJ2-1, the V gene TRBV12-5; D perhaps matches TRBD1 (7 bases). This CDR3 is 16 amino acids long. Germline CDR1 and CDR2: LGHNT and FRNRAP. V was pared by 1 base and J by 8 bases, with 18 bases between. The CDR3 is CASGLGQGGIVYEQFF. The CDR3 nucleotides read TGTGCTAGTGGTTTGGGCCAGGGGGGCATCGTTTATGAGCAGTTCTTC.

The genes are TRBV6-2 or TRBV6-3 and TRBJ2-1, with 9 bases fitting TRBD2. Germline CDR1 MNHEY, CDR2 SVGEGT. V was clipped by 6 bases and J by 4 bases; unmatched bases: 7. This CDR3 is 15 amino acids long. CDR3 amino acids: CASSILAGNYNEQFF. DNA of the CDR3: TGTGCCAGCAGCATACTAGCGGGTAATTACAATGAGCAGTTCTTC.

The chain carries TRBV27 and TRBJ1-5; D unresolved. V lost 3 bases to trimming and J lost 6 bases, with 15 bases between them. There are 15 residues in the CDR3. Germline CDR1 MNHEY, CDR2 SMNVEV (reference sequence). The CDR3 sequence is CASSFSSQAGQPQHF. The CDR3, as DNA: TGTGCCAGCAGTTTTTCGAGTCAGGCGGGTCAGCCCCAGCATTTT.

The rearrangement links TRBV6-5 to TRBJ1-3, with D perhaps matching TRBD1 (5 bases). The germline gives CDR1 MNHEY, CDR2 SVGAGI. V dropped 6 bases and J dropped 4 bases, with 13 bases sitting between them. CDR3 length: 14 amino acids. CDR3 loop: CASSTREGGNTIYF. CDR3 DNA: TGTGCCAGCAGCACCAGGGAGGGCGGAAACACCATATATTTT.

The J gene is TRBJ1-5, the V gene TRBV2, with a tentative D call TRBD1 (6 bases). This CDR3 is 16 amino acids long. The V and J ends lost 3 bases and 3 bases respectively, with 15 bases between them. Germline CDR1 SNHLY, CDR2 FYNNEI. CDR3 in DNA: TGTGCCAGCAGTGAGGAGGCGACAGGATTCAATCAGCCCCAGCATTTT. Protein product: CASSEEATGFNQPQHF.

The count of this clone is one. The V and J genes are TRBV10-3 and TRBJ2-1, with a weak D call TRBD1 (5 bases). Between the trimmed V and J ends, which lost 0 bases and 6 bases, there was a span of 9 bases. The CDR3 is 14 amino acids. Germline V gives CDR1 ENHRY, CDR2 SYGVKD. As DNA, the CDR3 is TGTGCCATCAGTGAGTCGGGGCCGAGCAATGAGCAGTTCTTC. Translated, it gives CAISESGPSNEQFF.

This chain uses TRBV19 with TRBJ1-3; D not certain. The CDR3 is 16 amino acids. Germline values: CDR1 LNHDA, CDR2 SQIVND (reference sequence). Trimming left V 5 bases short and J 1 base short, with 15 bases between. The CDR3 region is CASSLGDGGSGNTIYF. Here the CDR3 DNA reads TGTGCCAGTAGTTTGGGAGACGGTGGGTCTGGAAACACCATATATTTT.

The V call is TRBV19, the J call TRBJ1-1; 11 nucleotides line up with TRBD1. This CDR3 has 14 amino acids. The V segment lost 5 bases and the J segment 10 bases; nucleotides outside the gene matches: 9. Germline assignment: CDR1 LNHDA and CDR2 SQIVND (reference sequence). The CDR3 protein is CASSWGTGGYGAFF. Here the CDR3 DNA reads TGTGCCAGTAGTTGGGGGACAGGGGGGTACGGAGCTTTCTTT.

This clone was counted a single time. The chain has TRBV15 and TRBJ2-2; weak D call: TRBD2 (6 bases). Trimming pared 1 base from V and 3 bases from J, leaving 9 bases between. Germline CDR1 and CDR2: LNHNV and YYDKDF (reference sequence). The CDR3 has 15 residues. The CDR3: CATSRVREDTGELFF. The CDR3 nucleotides read TGTGCCACCAGCAGAGTAAGGGAGGACACCGGGGAGCTGTTTTTT.

This clone was found many times. The chain has TRBV7-8 and TRBJ2-3; TRBD2 aligns across 9 bases. After removal of 1 base from V and 4 bases from J, the junction contained 9 bases not matched to a gene. The CDR3 is made up of 17 amino acids. CDR1 and CDR2 (germline): SGHVS, FQNEAQ. In DNA, the CDR3 is TGTGCCAGCAGCTTAGGGGAGAGGGGCGGGAGGGCAGATACGCAGTATTTT. Its protein is CASSLGERGGRADTQYF.